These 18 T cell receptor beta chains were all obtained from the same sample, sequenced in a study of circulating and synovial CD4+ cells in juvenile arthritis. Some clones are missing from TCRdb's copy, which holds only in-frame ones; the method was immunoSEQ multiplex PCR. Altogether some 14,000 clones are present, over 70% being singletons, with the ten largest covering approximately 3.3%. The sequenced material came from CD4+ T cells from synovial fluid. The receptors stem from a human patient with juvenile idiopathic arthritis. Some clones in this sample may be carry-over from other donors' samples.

The CDR3 sequence is CASSLAGGAGAYEQYF. CDR3 sequence (DNA): TGTGCCAGCAGCTTAGCCGGGGGGGCGGGCGCCTACGAGCAGTACTTC. This sequence joins TRBV7-2 and TRBJ2-7; 8 bases align to TRBD2. J gave up 2 bases and V 0 bases, and 6 bases lay outside the gene matches. CDR1 and CDR2 (germline): SGHTA, FQGNSA. The CDR3 is made up of 16 amino acids.

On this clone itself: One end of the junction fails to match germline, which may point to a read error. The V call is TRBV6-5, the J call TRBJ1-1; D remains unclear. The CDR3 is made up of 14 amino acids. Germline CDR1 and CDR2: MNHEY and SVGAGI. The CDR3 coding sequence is TGTGCCAGCAGCTACTCTGAGGCTAACACTGAAGCTTTCTTT. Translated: CASSYSEANTEAFF.

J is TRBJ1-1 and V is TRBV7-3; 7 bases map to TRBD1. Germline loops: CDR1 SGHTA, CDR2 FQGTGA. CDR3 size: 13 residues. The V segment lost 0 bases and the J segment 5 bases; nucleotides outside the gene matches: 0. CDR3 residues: CASSLTTGTEAFF. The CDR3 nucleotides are TGTGCCAGCAGCTTAACGACAGGGACTGAAGCTTTCTTT.

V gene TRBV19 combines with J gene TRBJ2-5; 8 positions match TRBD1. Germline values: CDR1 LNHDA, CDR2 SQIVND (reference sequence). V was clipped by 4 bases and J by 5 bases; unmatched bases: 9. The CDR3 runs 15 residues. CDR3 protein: CASSTGGAVGETQYF. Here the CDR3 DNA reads TGTGCCAGTAGTACAGGGGGCGCGGTTGGGGAGACCCAGTACTTC.

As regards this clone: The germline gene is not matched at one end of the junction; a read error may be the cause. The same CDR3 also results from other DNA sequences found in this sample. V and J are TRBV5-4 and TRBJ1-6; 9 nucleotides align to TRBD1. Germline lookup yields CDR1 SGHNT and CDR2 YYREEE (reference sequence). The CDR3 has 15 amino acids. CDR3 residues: CASSSDTGGISPLHF. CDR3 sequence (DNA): TGTGCCAGCAGCTCCGATACAGGGGGCATTTCACCCCTCCATTTT.

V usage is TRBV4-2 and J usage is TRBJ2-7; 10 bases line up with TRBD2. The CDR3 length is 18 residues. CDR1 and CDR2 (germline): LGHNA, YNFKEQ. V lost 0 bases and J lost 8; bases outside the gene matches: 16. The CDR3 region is CASSQEPSGSNLLRKQYF. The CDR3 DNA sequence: TGTGCCAGCAGCCAAGAGCCTAGCGGGAGTAACCTCCTACGAAAGCAGTACTTC.

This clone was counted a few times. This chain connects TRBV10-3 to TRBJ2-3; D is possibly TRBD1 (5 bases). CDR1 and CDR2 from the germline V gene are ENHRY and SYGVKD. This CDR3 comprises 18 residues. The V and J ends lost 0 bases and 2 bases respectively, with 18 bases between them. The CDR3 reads CAISESNVGRGYTDTQYF. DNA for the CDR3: TGTGCCATCAGTGAGTCGAATGTGGGGCGCGGTTACACAGATACGCAGTATTTT.

The CDR3 loop reads CASSVGGGGGNEQFF. CDR3 coding DNA: TGTGCCAGCAGCGTAGGGGGTGGGGGGGGCAATGAGCAGTTCTTC. This chain connects TRBV9 to TRBJ2-1, with 7 bases aligning to TRBD2. With V trimmed by 0 bases and J by 6 bases, 6 bases remained unmatched. This CDR3 contains 15 residues. The V gene's germline CDR1 is SGDLS and CDR2 YYNGEE.

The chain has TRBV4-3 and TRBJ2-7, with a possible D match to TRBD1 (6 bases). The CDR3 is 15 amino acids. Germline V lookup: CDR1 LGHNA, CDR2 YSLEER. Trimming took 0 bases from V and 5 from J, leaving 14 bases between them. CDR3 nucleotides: TGCGCCAGCAGCCAAGATTTCGAACAGGGAGACGAGCAGTACTTC. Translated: CASSQDFEQGDEQYF.

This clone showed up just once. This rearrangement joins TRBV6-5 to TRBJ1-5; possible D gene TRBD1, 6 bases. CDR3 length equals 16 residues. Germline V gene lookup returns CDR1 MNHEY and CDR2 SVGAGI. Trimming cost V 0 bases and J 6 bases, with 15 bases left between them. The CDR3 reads CASSYSFEGVGQPQHF. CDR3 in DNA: TGTGCCAGCAGTTACTCGTTCGAGGGGGTAGGTCAGCCCCAGCATTTT.

In nucleotides, the CDR3 is TGTGCCAGCAGCGTAGGGGACAGGGGATATTGGGAAAACACCGGGGAGCTGTTTTTT. This codes for CASSVGDRGYWENTGELFF. This chain uses TRBV9 with TRBJ2-2; 10 nucleotides agree with TRBD1. Germline V gene lookup returns CDR1 SGDLS and CDR2 YYNGEE. V shed 0 bases, J shed 2 bases, and the junction held 10 bases outside the gene matches. CDR3 length: 19 amino acids.

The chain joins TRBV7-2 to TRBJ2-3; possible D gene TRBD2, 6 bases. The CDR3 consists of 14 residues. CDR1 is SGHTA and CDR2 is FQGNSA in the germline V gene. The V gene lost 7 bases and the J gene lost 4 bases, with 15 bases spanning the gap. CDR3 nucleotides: TGTGCCAGCACCTACGGGGGAATCGCAGATACGCAGTATTTT. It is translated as CASTYGGIADTQYF.

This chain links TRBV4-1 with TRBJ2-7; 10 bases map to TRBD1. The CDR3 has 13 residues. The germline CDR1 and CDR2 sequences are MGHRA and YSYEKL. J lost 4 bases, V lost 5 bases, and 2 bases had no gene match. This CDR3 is CASSWTGGYEQYF. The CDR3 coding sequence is TGCGCCAGCAGCTGGACAGGGGGATACGAGCAGTACTTC.

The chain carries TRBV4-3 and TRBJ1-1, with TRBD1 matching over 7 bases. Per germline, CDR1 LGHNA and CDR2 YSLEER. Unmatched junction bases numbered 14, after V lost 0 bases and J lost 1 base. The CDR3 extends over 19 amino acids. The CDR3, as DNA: TGCGCCAGCAGCCAAGATCTCTTTGATAGGGCAGGGGGGAACACTGAAGCTTTCTTT. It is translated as CASSQDLFDRAGGNTEAFF.

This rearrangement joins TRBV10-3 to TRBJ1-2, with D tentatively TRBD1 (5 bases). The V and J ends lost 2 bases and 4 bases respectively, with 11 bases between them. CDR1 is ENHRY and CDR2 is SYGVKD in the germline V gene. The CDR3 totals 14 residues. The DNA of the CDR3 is TGTGCCATCAGTGAGGATGGGACTAGCTATGGCTACACCTTC. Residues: CAISEDGTSYGYTF.

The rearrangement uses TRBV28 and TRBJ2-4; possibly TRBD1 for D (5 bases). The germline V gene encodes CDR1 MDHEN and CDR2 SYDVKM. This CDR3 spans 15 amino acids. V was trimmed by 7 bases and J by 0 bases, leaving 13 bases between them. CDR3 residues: CASKQGDIAKNIQYF. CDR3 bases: TGTGCCAGCAAGCAGGGTGACATAGCCAAAAACATTCAGTACTTC.

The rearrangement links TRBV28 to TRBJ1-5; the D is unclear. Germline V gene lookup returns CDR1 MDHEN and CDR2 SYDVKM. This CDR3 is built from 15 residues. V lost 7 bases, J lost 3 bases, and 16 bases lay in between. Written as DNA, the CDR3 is TGTGCCAGCAAACCCGCCGGGAATGTCAATCAGCCCCAGCATTTT. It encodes CASKPAGNVNQPQHF.

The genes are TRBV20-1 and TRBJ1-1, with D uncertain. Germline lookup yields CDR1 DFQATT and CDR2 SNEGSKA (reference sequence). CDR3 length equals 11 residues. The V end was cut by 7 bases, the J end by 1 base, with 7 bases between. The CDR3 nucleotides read TGCAGTGTGCTCGGGAACACTGAAGCTTTCTTT. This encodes CSVLGNTEAFF.